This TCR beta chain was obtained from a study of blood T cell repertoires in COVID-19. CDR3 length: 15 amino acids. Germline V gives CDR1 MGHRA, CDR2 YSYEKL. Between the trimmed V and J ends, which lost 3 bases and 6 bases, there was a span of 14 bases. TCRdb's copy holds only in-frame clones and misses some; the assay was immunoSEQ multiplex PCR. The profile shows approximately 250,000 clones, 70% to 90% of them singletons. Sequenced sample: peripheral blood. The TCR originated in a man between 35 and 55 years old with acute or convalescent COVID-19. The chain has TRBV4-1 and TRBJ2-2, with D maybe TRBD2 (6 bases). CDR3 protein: CASSHPSREAGELFF. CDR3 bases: TGCGCCAGCAGCCACCCCTCGAGGGAGGCCGGGGAGCTGTTTTTT.